This TCR beta chain was recorded in a study of cytomegalovirus exposure and HLA in healthy donors. Vbeta (60) and Jbeta (13) primers were used in the PCR. Generated by immunoSEQ multiplex PCR, the TCRdb table keeps only in-frame clones and is missing some. The top ten hold less than 7% of the sample, which has some 140,000 clones, 75% to 90% seen once. The sample holds one count of this clone. CDR1 is MDHEN, CDR2 SYDVKM, per germline. Trimming removed 6 bases at V and 3 bases at J, with 11 bases between. The CDR3 runs to 13 residues. The sequenced material came from PBMCs. The rearrangement joins TRBV28 to TRBJ2-5, with D possibly being TRBD2 (5 bases). The receptor was isolated from a woman aged 30 to 39 in good health and CMV-seropositive. The CDR3 loop is CASSEGGEETQYF. The CDR3 DNA reads as TGTGCCAGCAGCGAGGGCGGAGAAGAGACCCAGTACTTC.